This entry concerns a single TCR beta chain. Its cognate antigen is unknown. The sample belongs to a study of radiotherapy plus CTLA-4 blockade in lung cancer. On the study more broadly: Objective responses emerged in around 18% of patients, and around 31% attained disease control. Study-level results: Clones derived from tumor TCRs expanded in blood after radiotherapy plus ipilimumab. Reports state that early shifts in blood T cell clones, with interferon-beta, best predicted response.

Data came from immunoSEQ multiplex PCR; TCRdb stores just in-frame clones and leaves some out. The sample holds about 45,000 clones, approximately 76% seen once. It was focal radiation plus CTLA-4 blockade with ipilimumab that patients with chemo-refractory metastatic non-small-cell lung cancer received. V shed 6 bases, J shed 3 bases, and the junction held 8 bases outside the gene matches. CDR1 is MGHRA, CDR2 YSYEKL, per germline. The CDR3 totals 15 residues. The origin of this receptor is a human donor with non-small cell lung cancer who had stable disease on radiotherapy plus ipilimumab. The sample consisted of peripheral blood, taken from a patient treated with radiotherapy plus ipilimumab. This chain uses TRBV4-1 with TRBJ2-7; 10 bases fit TRBD2. CDR3 amino acids: CASSGLAVKNYEQYF. CDR3 sequence (DNA): TGCGCCAGCAGTGGACTAGCGGTTAAGAACTACGAGCAGTACTTC.